This T cell receptor beta chain was captured by sequencing in a study of cytomegalovirus exposure and HLA in healthy donors. The germline V gene has CDR1 SGHRS and CDR2 YFSETQ. The CDR3 sequence is 17 residues long. Germline trimming cut 0 bases from V and 1 base from J; bases unmatched to any gene: 1. With respect to this clone: Antigen: not known.

Study-level points and caveats: According to a subsequent analysis, TCR clusters from the first cohort were inclined to appear together in the roughly 130 validation repertoires. Whilst most TCR sequences proved rare, a subset of public TCRs occurred across many donors. The classifier, whose performance was assessed in both the original and validation cohorts, reportedly diagnosed cytomegalovirus status with high specificity and sensitivity.

TCRdb's table, derived via immunoSEQ multiplex PCR, lists solely in-frame clones and lacks some. The top ten hold 0.95% to 1.5% of the sample, which has roughly 200,000 clones, about 81% seen once. The chain recombines TRBV5-1 with TRBJ2-1; 13 nucleotides line up with TRBD2. The sequenced sample consisted of PBMCs. The sequence was obtained from a woman in her twenties or thirties in good health and CMV-seronegative. DNA for the CDR3: TGCGCCAGCAGCTTGGGACTAGCGGGGGGTTCCTACAATGAGCAGTTCTTC. Its translation is CASSLGLAGGSYNEQFF.